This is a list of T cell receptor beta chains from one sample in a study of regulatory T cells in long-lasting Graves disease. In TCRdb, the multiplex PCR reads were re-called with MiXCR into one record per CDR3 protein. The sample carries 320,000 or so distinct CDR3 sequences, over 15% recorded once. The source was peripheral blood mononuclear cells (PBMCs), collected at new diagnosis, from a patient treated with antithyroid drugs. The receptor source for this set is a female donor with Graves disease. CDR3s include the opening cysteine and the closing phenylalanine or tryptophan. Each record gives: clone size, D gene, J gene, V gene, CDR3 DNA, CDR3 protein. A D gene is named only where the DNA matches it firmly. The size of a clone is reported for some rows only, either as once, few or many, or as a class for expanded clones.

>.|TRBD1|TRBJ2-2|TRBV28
TGTGCCAGCAGTAGTCCAGGGGGCCACGCCGGGGAGCTGTTTTTT
CASSSPGGHAGELFF
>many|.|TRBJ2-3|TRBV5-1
TGCGCCAGCAGCTTGGATGAATTGGGGAGTAAGGGTACGCAGTATTTT
CASSLDELGSKGTQYF
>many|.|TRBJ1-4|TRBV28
TGTGCCAGCAGTTTGGCTGGGGGCCGGGCGAACGAAAAACTGTTTTTT
CASSLAGGRANEKLFF
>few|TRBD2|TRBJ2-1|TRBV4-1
TGCGCCAGCAGCCAAGTGCGGGAGTCCTACAATGAGCAGTTCTTC
CASSQVRESYNEQFF
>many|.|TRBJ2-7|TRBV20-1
TGCAGTGCTAGAGCGTTAAGCTCCTACGAGCAGTACTTC
CSARALSSYEQYF
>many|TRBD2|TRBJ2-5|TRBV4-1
TGCGCCAGCAGTCAGGCGGGGGGGGAGACCCAGTACTTC
CASSQAGGETQYF
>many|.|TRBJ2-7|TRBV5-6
TGTGCCAGCAGCCCGGGGACTGCCTCCGAGCAGTACTTC
CASSPGTASEQYF
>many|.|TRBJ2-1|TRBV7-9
TGTGCCAGCAACCCCGAAAACAGGGCGGATGAGCAGTTCTTC
CASNPENRADEQFF
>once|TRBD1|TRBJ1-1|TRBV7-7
TGTGCTAGCAGCTTATATAGGGGGCGTCCTGACACTGAAGCTTTCTTT
CASSLYRGRPDTEAFF
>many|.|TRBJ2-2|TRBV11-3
TGTGCCAGCAGCCCGTCCGGGGCGTCTTCCGGGGAGCTGTTTTTT
CASSPSGASSGELFF
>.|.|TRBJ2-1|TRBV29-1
TGCAGCGTTGATAACAGAGGCGGTGAGCAGTTCTTC
CSVDNRGGEQFF
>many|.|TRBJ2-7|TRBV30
TGTGCCTGGAGGAATATGGGAGAGTCCTACGAGCAGTACTTC
CAWRNMGESYEQYF
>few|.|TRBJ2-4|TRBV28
TGTGCCAGCAGTCTCCCCGGGACTGAGGGCATTCAGTACTTC
CASSLPGTEGIQYF
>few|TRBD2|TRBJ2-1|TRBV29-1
TGCAGCGTTCTTGGCGGGAGCTACAATGAGCGGTTCTTC
CSVLGGSYNERFF
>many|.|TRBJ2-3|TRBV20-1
TGCAGTGCTAGTATAGGTGCAGATACGCAGTATTTT
CSASIGADTQYF
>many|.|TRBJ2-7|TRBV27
TGTGCCAGCAGTCGCACCGCAGGGGATGGGGCCTACGAGCAGTACTTC
CASSRTAGDGAYEQYF
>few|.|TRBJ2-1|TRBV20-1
TGCAGTGCCGGGGGACGGGACTCCTACAATGAGCAGTTCTTC
CSAGGRDSYNEQFF
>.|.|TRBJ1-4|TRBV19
TGTGCCAGTAGTAAAAGGGGACGGTCTAATGAAAAACTGTTTTTT
CASSKRGRSNEKLFF
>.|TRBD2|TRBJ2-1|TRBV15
TGTGCCACCAGCAGAGAACTAGCGGCTCTCGGCAATGAGCAGTTCTTC
CATSRELAALGNEQFF
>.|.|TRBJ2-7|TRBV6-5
TGTGCCAGCAGTTATGTAGGGTCCATATACGAGCAGTACTTC
CASSYVGSIYEQYF
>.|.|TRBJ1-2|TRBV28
TGTGCCAGCAGCCTTCGAGGGTGGAACTATGGCTACACCTTC
CASSLRGWNYGYTF
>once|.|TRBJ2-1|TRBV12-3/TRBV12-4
TGTGCCAGCAGTCCCCTCAGGGAAGGGAATGAGCAGTTCTTC
CASSPLREGNEQFF
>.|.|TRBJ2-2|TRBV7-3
TGTGCCAGCAGCTTAGAATATACCGGGGAGCTGTTTTTT
CASSLEYTGELFF
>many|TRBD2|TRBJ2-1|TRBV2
TGTGCCAGCAGCGACCCGGGACTAGCGGCGCCGGAGTTC
CASSDPGLAAPEF
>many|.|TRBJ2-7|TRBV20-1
TGCAGTGCGTTAAAACAGGGTGGGGGATCCTACGAGCAGTACTTC
CSALKQGGGSYEQYF
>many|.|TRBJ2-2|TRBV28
TGTGCCAGCAGTTTACACAGGGCCGGGGAGCTGTTTTTT
CASSLHRAGELFF
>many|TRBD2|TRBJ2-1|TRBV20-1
TGCAGTGCTACCCGGACTAGCGGGAGCAGGAATGAGCAGTTCTTC
CSATRTSGSRNEQFF
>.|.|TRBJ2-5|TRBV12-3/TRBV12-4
TGTGCCAGCAGCCCAGGGTCAGGGGAGACCCAGTACTTC
CASSPGSGETQYF
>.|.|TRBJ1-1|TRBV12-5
TGTGCTAGTGGGAACACAGTCCTCATGAACACTGAAGCTTTCTTT
CASGNTVLMNTEAFF
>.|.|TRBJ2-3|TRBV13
TGTGCCAGCAGCTTAGCCAGGTCTTATACGCAGTATTTT
CASSLARSYTQYF
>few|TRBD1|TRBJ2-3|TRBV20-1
TGCAGTGCCCCGGACAGGGGAGGAACAGATACGCAGTATTTT
CSAPDRGGTDTQYF
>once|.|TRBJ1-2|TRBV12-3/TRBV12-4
TGTGCCAGCAGTTTTGAGGGTACAAACTATGGCTACACCTTC
CASSFEGTNYGYTF